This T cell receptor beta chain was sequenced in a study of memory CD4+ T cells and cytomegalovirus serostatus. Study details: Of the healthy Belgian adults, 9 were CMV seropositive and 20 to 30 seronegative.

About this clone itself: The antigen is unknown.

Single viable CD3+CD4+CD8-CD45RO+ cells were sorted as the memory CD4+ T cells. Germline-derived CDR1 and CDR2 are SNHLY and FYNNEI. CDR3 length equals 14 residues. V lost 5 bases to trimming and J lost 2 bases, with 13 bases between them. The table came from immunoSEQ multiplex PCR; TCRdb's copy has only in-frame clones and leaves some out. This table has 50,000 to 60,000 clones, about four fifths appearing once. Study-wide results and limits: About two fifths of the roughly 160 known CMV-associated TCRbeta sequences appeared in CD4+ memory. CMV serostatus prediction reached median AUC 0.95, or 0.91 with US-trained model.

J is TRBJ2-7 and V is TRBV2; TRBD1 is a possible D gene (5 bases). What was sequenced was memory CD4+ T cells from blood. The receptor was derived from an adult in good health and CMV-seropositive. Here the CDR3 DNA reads TGTGCCAGCAGTCCCTGGGGCGGCCCCTACGAGCAGTACTTC. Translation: CASSPWGGPYEQYF.